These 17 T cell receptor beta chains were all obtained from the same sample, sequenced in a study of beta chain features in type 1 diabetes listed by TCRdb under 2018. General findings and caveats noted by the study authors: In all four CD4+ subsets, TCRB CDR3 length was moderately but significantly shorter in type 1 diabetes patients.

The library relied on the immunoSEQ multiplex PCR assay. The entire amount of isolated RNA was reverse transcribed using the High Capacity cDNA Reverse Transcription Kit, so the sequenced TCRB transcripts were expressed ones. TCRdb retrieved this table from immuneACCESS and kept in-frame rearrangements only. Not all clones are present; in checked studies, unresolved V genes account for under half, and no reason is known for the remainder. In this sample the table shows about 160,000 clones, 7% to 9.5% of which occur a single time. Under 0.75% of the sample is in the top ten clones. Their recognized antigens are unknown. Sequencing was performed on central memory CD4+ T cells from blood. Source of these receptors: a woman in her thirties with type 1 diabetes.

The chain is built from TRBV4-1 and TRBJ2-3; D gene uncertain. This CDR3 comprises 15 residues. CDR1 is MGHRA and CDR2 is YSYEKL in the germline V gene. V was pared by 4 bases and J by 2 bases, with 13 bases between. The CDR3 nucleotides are TGCGCCAGCAGCCCCCCCGCCTATTCCACAGATACGCAGTATTTT. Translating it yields CASSPPAYSTDTQYF.

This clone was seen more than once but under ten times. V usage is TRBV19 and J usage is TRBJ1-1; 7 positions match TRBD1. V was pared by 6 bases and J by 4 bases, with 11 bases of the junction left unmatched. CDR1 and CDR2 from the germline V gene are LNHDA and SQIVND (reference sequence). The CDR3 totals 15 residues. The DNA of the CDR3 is TGTGCCAGTAGGGCTGGGGACAGCAGGGGCACTGAAGCTTTCTTT. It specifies CASRAGDSRGTEAFF.

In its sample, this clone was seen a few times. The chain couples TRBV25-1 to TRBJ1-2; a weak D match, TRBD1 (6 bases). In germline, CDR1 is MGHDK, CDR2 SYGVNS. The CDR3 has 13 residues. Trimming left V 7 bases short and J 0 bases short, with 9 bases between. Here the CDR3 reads CASTSGANYGYTF. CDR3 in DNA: TGTGCCAGCACTTCAGGGGCTAACTATGGCTACACCTTC.

The CDR3 reads CASSLGQGIAYGYTF. The CDR3 DNA follows: TGTGCCAGCAGCTTAGGACAGGGGATAGCCTATGGCTACACCTTC. This chain connects TRBV7-8 to TRBJ1-2; 8 nucleotides align to TRBD1. After removal of 1 base from V and 4 bases from J, the junction contained 5 bases not matched to a gene. Germline assignment: CDR1 SGHVS and CDR2 FQNEAQ. The CDR3 is made up of 15 amino acids. Full variable domain (remainder filled in from reference TRBV7-8 and TRBJ1-2): GAGVSQSPRYKVAKRGQDVALRCDPISGHVSLFWYQQALGQGPEFLTYFQNEAQLDKSGLPSDRFFAERPEGSVSTLKIQRTQQEDSAVYLCASSLGQGIAYGYTFGSGTRLTVV.

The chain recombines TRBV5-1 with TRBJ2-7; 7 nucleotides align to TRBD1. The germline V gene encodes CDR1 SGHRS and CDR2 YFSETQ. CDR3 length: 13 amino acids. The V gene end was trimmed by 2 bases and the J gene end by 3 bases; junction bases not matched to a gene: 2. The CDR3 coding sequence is TGCGCCAGCAGCTTCCAGGGGGTCTACGAGCAGTACTTC. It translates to CASSFQGVYEQYF.

CDR3 sequence (DNA): TGTGCCAGCAGGACTAGCGGGATGGTCAATGAGCAGTTCTTC. This encodes CASRTSGMVNEQFF. The chain carries TRBV7-2 and TRBJ2-1; 11 bases are shared with TRBD2. Trimming removed 6 bases from V and 6 bases from J; junction bases left unmatched: 4. CDR1 and CDR2 (germline): SGHTA, FQGNSA. The CDR3 loop spans 14 amino acids.

This chain's CDR3 is CASRSNQGWGYTF. The CDR3 bases are TGTGCCAGCAGATCTAATCAGGGTTGGGGCTACACCTTC. The chain links TRBV2 to TRBJ1-2; tentative D call: TRBD1 (5 bases). The length of the CDR3 is 13 residues. V dropped 6 bases and J dropped 8 bases, with 16 bases sitting between them. The germline CDR1 and CDR2 sequences are SNHLY and FYNNEI.

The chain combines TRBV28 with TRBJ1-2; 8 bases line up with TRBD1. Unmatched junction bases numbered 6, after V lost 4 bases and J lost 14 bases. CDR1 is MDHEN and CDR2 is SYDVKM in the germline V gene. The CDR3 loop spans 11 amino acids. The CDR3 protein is CASSYQGAKTF. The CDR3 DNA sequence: TGTGCCAGCAGTTATCAGGGGGCGAAGACCTTC.

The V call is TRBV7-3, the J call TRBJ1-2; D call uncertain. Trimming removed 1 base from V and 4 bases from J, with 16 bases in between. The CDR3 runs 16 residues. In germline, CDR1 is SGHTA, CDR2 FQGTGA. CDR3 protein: CASSLSDFGVFYGYTF. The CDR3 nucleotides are TGTGCCAGCAGCTTAAGTGATTTCGGGGTATTCTATGGCTACACCTTC.

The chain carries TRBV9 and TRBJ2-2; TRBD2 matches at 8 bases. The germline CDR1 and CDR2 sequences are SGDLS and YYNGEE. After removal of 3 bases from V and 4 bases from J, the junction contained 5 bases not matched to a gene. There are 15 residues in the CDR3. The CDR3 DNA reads TGTGCCAGCAGCGGGAGCGGGACTAGCACCGGGGAGCTGTTTTTT. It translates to CASSGSGTSTGELFF.

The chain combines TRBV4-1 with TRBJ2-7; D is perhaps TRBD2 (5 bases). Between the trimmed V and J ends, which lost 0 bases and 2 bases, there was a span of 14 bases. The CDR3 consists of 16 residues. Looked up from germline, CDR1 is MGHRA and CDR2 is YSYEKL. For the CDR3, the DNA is TGCGCCAGCAGCCAAGATGAGGGCATAAACCCCTACGAGCAGTACTTC. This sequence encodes CASSQDEGINPYEQYF.

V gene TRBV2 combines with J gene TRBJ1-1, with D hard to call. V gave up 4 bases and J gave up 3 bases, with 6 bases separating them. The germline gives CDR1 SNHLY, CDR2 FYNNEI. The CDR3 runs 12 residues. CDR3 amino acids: CASSVQYTEAFF. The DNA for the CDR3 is TGTGCCAGCAGTGTCCAGTACACTGAAGCTTTCTTT. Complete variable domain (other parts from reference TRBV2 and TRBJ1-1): EPEVTQTPSHQVTQMGQEVILRCVPISNHLYFYWYRQILGQKVEFLVSFYNNEISEKSEIFDDQFSVERPDGSNFTLKIRSTKLEDSAMYFCASSVQYTEAFFGQGTRLTVV.

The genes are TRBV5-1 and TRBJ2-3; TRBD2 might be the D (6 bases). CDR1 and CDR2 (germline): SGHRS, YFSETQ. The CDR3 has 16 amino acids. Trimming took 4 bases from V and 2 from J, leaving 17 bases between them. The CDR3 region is CASSRVQAGNTDTQYF. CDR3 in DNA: TGCGCCAGCAGCCGTGTACAAGCGGGCAACACAGATACGCAGTATTTT.

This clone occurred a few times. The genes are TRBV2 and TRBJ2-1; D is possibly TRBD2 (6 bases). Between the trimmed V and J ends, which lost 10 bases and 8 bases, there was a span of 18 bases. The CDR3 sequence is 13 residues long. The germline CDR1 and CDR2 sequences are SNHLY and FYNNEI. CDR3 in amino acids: CAKSRGRSDEQFF. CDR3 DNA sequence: TGTGCCAAAAGTCGGGGGAGGAGTGATGAGCAGTTCTTC.

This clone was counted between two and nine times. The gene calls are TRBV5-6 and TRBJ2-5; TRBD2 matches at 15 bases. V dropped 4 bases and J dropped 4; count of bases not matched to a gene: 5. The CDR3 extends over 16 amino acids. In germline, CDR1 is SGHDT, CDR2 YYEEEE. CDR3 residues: CASSVPGLAGGETQYF. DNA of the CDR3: TGTGCCAGCAGCGTTCCGGGACTAGCGGGAGGAGAGACCCAGTACTTC.

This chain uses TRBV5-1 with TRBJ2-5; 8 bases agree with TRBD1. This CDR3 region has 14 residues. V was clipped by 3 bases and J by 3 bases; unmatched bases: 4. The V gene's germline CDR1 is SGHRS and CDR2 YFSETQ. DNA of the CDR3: TGCGCCAGCAGCTCGCCGGACAGGGAAGAGACCCAGTACTTC. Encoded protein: CASSSPDREETQYF.

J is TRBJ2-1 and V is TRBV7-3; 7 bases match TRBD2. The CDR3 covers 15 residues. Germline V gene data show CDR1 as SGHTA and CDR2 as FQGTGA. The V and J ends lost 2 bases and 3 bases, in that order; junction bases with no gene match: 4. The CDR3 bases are TGTGCCAGCAGCTTAGTAGGGACTAACTACAATGAGCAGTTCTTC. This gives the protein CASSLVGTNYNEQFF.